The rows below give T cell receptor beta chains drawn from one sample of a study of control samples from healthy donors and cancer patients. The data were produced by immunoSEQ multiplex PCR, yet TCRdb's version contains in-frame clones alone and is incomplete. This repertoire shows 100,000 or so clones, more than 85% found once; its top ten account for roughly 1.3%. The sequencing input was blood. The source is a woman aged 50 to 65 in good health. The CDR3 runs from the conserved cysteine through the conserved F or W. Each record gives: clone size, D gene, J gene, V gene, CDR3 DNA, CDR3 protein. A D gene is named only where the DNA matches it firmly. A row's size may be missing; if present it is once, few, many or a size class.

>-|-|TRBJ2-1|TRBV6-5
TGTGCCAGCAGGAGGAACATAGTTTACAATGAGCAGTTCTTC
CASRRNIVYNEQFF
>-|-|TRBJ1-3|TRBV28
TGTGCCAGCAGTTTATTCGGCGATCAGGGAAACACCATATATTTT
CASSLFGDQGNTIYF
>-|TRBD1|TRBJ1-2|TRBV19
TGTGCCAGTAGTCCCAGGGGGAACTATGGCTACACCTTC
CASSPRGNYGYTF
>-|-|TRBJ1-5|TRBV5-6
TGTGCCAGCAGCCCGGGACACGATCAGCCCCAGCATTTT
CASSPGHDQPQHF
>-|TRBD2|TRBJ2-1|TRBV7-2
TGTGCCAGCAGCTCCTCCCTAGCCGGGACTAGTTACAATGAGCAGTTCTTC
CASSSSLAGTSYNEQFF
>-|-|TRBJ1-1|TRBV20-1
TGCAGTGCTAGCCAGAACACTGAAGCTTTCTTT
CSASQNTEAFF
>-|TRBD2|TRBJ2-7|TRBV28
TGTGCCAGCAGAGACTTATTAAGCGGGAGGCTCGAGCAGTACTTC
CASRDLLSGRLEQYF
>-|-|TRBJ1-3|TRBV29-1
TGCAGCGTTGAGGCTTCCAGGGGAAACACCATATATTTT
CSVEASRGNTIYF
>-|-|TRBJ2-5|TRBV4-1
TGCGCCAGCAGCCAAGATTATGTCGGACACCTAAAAGAGACCCAGTACTTC
CASSQDYVGHLKETQYF
>-|-|TRBJ1-4|TRBV5-1
TGCGCCAGCAGCCCTACAGGGACACCTAATGAAAAACTGTTTTTT
CASSPTGTPNEKLFF
>once|-|TRBJ2-3|TRBV11-2
TGTGCCAGCAGCTCCCCCTTTAGCAAGATACCAAACGATACGCAGTATTTT
CASSSPFSKIPNDTQYF
>-|-|TRBJ2-1|TRBV6-4
TGTGCCAGCAGTGTGGGTAGATCGAATGAGCAGTTCTTC
CASSVGRSNEQFF
>-|-|TRBJ2-7|TRBV12-3/TRBV12-4
TGTGCCAGCAGATCGGGGTTTAACGAGCAGTACTTC
CASRSGFNEQYF
>-|-|TRBJ1-1|TRBV5-1
TGCGCCAGCAGCTTGGAAGGAGCCAGGAACGCTGAAGCTTTCTTT
CASSLEGARNAEAFF
>-|-|TRBJ1-2|TRBV4-2
TGTGCCAGCAGCACCCTGAGGGGGGCCCACTATGGCTACACCTTC
CASSTLRGAHYGYTF
>-|-|TRBJ2-7|TRBV27
TGTGCCAGCAGTTTAGGGGTCGGGAACGAGCAGTACTTC
CASSLGVGNEQYF
>-|-|TRBJ1-1|TRBV14
TGTGCCAGCAGCCAAGAGCGGACTGAAGCTTTCTTT
CASSQERTEAFF
>once|-|TRBJ1-4|TRBV4-1
TGCGCCAGCAGCCAACCCGACAGAACTAATGAAAAACTGTTTTTT
CASSQPDRTNEKLFF
>-|-|TRBJ2-4|TRBV14
TGTGCCAGCAGCCACAGAGGGCGGAACATTCAGTACTTC
CASSHRGRNIQYF
>-|-|TRBJ1-2|TRBV25-1
TGTGCCAGCAGCCCCCAGGGGACAACCGCCAATGGCTACACCTTC
CASSPQGTTANGYTF
>-|-|TRBJ2-5|TRBV29-1
TGCAGCGTTAAGGTGGGAGAGACCCAGTACTTC
CSVKVGETQYF
>-|-|TRBJ2-5|TRBV6-5
TGTGCCAGCAGTTACGGGCTGGGCGGGGAAGAGACCCAGTACTTC
CASSYGLGGEETQYF
>-|TRBD1|TRBJ2-1|TRBV19
TGTGCCAGTAGGGGAGGACAGGGGAGCCCCAGGCGGGCGCGCCTTAATAATGAGCAGTTCTTC
CASRGGQGSPRRARLNNEQFF
>-|TRBD2|TRBJ2-3|TRBV27
TGTGCCAGCAGTTCCAGACTAGCGGGGTCTCCAGATACGCAGTATTTT
CASSSRLAGSPDTQYF
>once|TRBD1|TRBJ2-3|TRBV6-4
TGTGCCAGCAGTGAAAGGGCTGGGACAGGGGGCAAGGATACGCAGTATTTT
CASSERAGTGGKDTQYF
>-|-|TRBJ2-1|TRBV15
TGTGCCACCAGCCCCTCCCTTTCCTACAATGAGCAGTTCTTC
CATSPSLSYNEQFF
>-|TRBD2|TRBJ2-5|TRBV9
TGTGCCAGCAGCGTAGCTCCGGGGCTAGCGGGGGGCCGGGTGGAGACCCAGTACTTC
CASSVAPGLAGGRVETQYF
>medium-sized|-|TRBJ2-5|TRBV4-3
TGCGCCAGCAGCCTAGGCTTGGCGGGGGCAAAAGAGACCCAGTACTTC
CASSLGLAGAKETQYF
>-|-|TRBJ2-3|TRBV5-1
TGCGCCAGCAGCTTCTTAGATACGCAGTATTTT
CASSFLDTQYF
>-|TRBD1|TRBJ2-2|TRBV5-8
TGTGCCAGCAGCCATGGGACAGCGAACACCGGGGAGCTGTTTTTT
CASSHGTANTGELFF
>-|-|TRBJ2-2|TRBV6-1
TGTGCCAGCAGTGTAGGAAGAGGACGGAACACCGGGGAGCTGTTTTTT
CASSVGRGRNTGELFF
>-|-|TRBJ1-2|TRBV3-1/TRBV3-2
TGTGCCAGCAGCCTCTCACAGGGATATGGCTACACCTTC
CASSLSQGYGYTF
>-|TRBD1|TRBJ1-6|TRBV7-9
TGTGCCAGCAACAAAGGTGGGACAGGCTCAGCGTCACCCCTCCACTTT
CASNKGGTGSASPLHF
>-|TRBD1|TRBJ1-1|TRBV23-1
TGCGCCAGCAGTCAACTAGACAGGGGAACTGAAGCTTTCTTT
CASSQLDRGTEAFF
>-|-|TRBJ2-1|TRBV9
TGTGCCAGCAGCGTAACTGATCGACGGGAGCAGTTCTTC
CASSVTDRREQFF
>-|-|TRBJ2-7|TRBV15
TGTGCCACCAGCAGAGGGCTTGGAGGAATTGGCTCCTACGAGCAGTACTTC
CATSRGLGGIGSYEQYF
>few|TRBD1|TRBJ1-2|TRBV19
TGTGCCAGTAGTCTCCGGGACAGGGGATATGGCTACACCTTC
CASSLRDRGYGYTF
>-|TRBD1|TRBJ1-4|TRBV19
TGTGCCAGTAGATGGGCGGGACAGGTTAATGAAAAACTGTTTTTT
CASRWAGQVNEKLFF
>-|-|TRBJ2-1|TRBV29-1
TGCAGCGTTGCGGGGTATACCTCCTACAATGAGCAGTTCTTC
CSVAGYTSYNEQFF
>-|-|TRBJ2-7|TRBV12-3/TRBV12-4
TGTGCCAGCAGCGACAGCCTATCCTACGAGCAGTACTTC
CASSDSLSYEQYF
>-|-|TRBJ2-7|TRBV21-1
TGTGCCAGCAGGAAACGTATTGTGTCCGTCAGCGAGCAGTACTTC
CASRKRIVSVSEQYF
>-|TRBD1|TRBJ2-3|TRBV3-1/TRBV3-2
TGTGCCAGCAGCCAAAAGACAGGGTTAGATACGCAGTATTTT
CASSQKTGLDTQYF
>-|-|TRBJ1-1|TRBV18
TGTGCCAGCTCACCACTCGGTCAGAGCATGAACACTGAAGCTTTCTTT
CASSPLGQSMNTEAFF
>-|-|TRBJ1-1|TRBV28
TGTGCCAGCATATCTGCCCTCTCGAGCACTGAAGCTTTCTTT
CASISALSSTEAFF
>-|-|TRBJ1-2|TRBV6-5
TGTGCCAGCAGTTACGACAGAGACTATGGCTACACCTTC
CASSYDRDYGYTF
>once|-|TRBJ2-1|TRBV15
TGTGCCACCAACCTACAACAGGGGGGGAGGGAGCAGTTCTTC
CATNLQQGGREQFF
>once|TRBD1|TRBJ1-2|TRBV19
TGTGCCAGTACCCTGGACAGGGGGGGAGCTAACTATGGCTACACCTTC
CASTLDRGGANYGYTF
>-|-|TRBJ2-3|TRBV7-3
TGTGCCAGCAGCTTATCAGGTATACGCACAGATACGCAGTATTTT
CASSLSGIRTDTQYF
>-|-|TRBJ2-1|TRBV29-1
TGCAGCGTTGAAGATGTGTACGGTAGCTCCTACAATGAGCAGTTCTTC
CSVEDVYGSSYNEQFF
>few|-|TRBJ1-5|TRBV6-5
TGTGCCAGCAGCCGCGACAGAACTAGCAATCAGCCCCAGCATTTT
CASSRDRTSNQPQHF
>-|-|TRBJ2-2|TRBV3-1/TRBV3-2
TGTGCCAGCAGCCCTAGGTGGTTCGGGGTTCGCGGGGAGCTGTTTTTT
CASSPRWFGVRGELFF
>-|-|TRBJ1-1|TRBV12-5
TGTGCTAGTGCCTGGGAAGGGGGCACTGAAGCTTTCTTT
CASAWEGGTEAFF
>-|TRBD2|TRBJ2-1|TRBV12-5
TGTGCTAGTGTACTAGCGGGAGCAAGCAATGAGCAGTTCTTC
CASVLAGASNEQFF
>-|TRBD2|TRBJ2-5|TRBV7-2
TGTGCCAGCAGGGCAACTAGCGGGGGGGCCCAGTACTTC
CASRATSGGAQYF